One sample yielded the 26 T cell receptor beta chains listed below, sequenced in a study of identical twins. TCRdb re-called the 5' RACE reads with MiXCR, one entry per CDR3 protein. In the table there are about 790,000 distinct CDR3 sequences, 15% to 20% of which are singletons. This sample was also put to use in a study of T cells expressing NK-cell markers.

The sequenced sample consisted of PBMCs. These receptors originate from a woman aged 18-30 years in good health.

This clonotype was observed a few times. The V and J genes are TRBV5-5 and TRBJ1-1; 9 nucleotides align to TRBD1. There are 17 residues in the CDR3. CDR1 and CDR2 from the germline V gene are SGHKS and YYEKEE (reference sequence). V lost 0 bases, J lost 0 bases, and 6 bases stayed unmatched. The CDR3 loop reads CASSLAPDRGVNTEAFF. In DNA form, the CDR3 reads TGTGCCAGCAGCTTGGCTCCTGACAGGGGGGTGAACACTGAAGCTTTCTTT.

Regarding this clonotype: The junction departs from the called germline gene at one end, perhaps through a read error. This sequence joins TRBV7-9 and TRBJ2-3; either TRBD1 or TRBD2 may fit D (7 bases each). CDR3 length: 13 amino acids. Germline-derived CDR1 and CDR2 are SEHNR and FQNEAQ (reference sequence). The CDR3 nucleotides are TGTGCCAGCAGCTTAAGAGAGGGGGCGGGGGAGTTCTTT. Protein: CASSLREGAGEFF.

V and J are TRBV18 and TRBJ2-3; 9 nucleotides align to TRBD2. Per germline, CDR1 KGHSH and CDR2 LQKENI. Losses at the gene ends were 3 bases for V and 4 bases for J; bases not matched to a gene: 8. The CDR3 totals 16 residues. This chain's CDR3 is CASSPQAGGDADTQYF. The DNA for the CDR3 is TGTGCCAGCTCACCTCAGGCGGGGGGGGACGCAGATACGCAGTATTTT.

This chain links TRBV9 with TRBJ2-5; no definite D call. Germline V CDR1 and CDR2: SGDLS, YYNGEE. V was clipped by 0 bases and J by 3 bases, with 12 bases between them. CDR3 length: 15 amino acids. The CDR3 reads CASSVAIGSEETQYF. The CDR3 nucleotides read TGTGCCAGCAGCGTAGCGATAGGGTCCGAAGAGACCCAGTACTTC.

This clonotype was counted at least ten times. This chain joins TRBV7-7 and TRBJ2-1; D not certain. Germline V gives CDR1 SSHAT, CDR2 FNYEAQ (reference sequence). V was shortened by 4 bases and J by 7 bases, with 11 bases between the two germline ends. This CDR3 region has 13 residues. CDR3 residues: CASSSSGWNEQFF. DNA for the CDR3: TGTGCCAGCAGCTCTTCCGGATGGAATGAGCAGTTCTTC.

In DNA form, the CDR3 reads TGCGCCAGCAGCACCGTGGCCGTAGGAGGGCGGCGCAATGAGCAGTTCTTC. It encodes CASSTVAVGGRRNEQFF. The rearrangement links TRBV5-1 to TRBJ2-1; possibly TRBD2 for D (6 bases). This CDR3 spans 17 amino acids. V was trimmed by 4 bases and J by 6 bases, leaving 23 bases between them. Germline V gene lookup returns CDR1 SGHRS and CDR2 YFSETQ.

This rearrangement joins TRBV6-5 to TRBJ2-3, with a tentative D call TRBD1 (5 bases). Trimming shortened V by 8 bases and J by 13 bases, and 16 bases separated the two germline ends. Germline assignment: CDR1 MNHEY and CDR2 SVGAGI. CDR3 length: 11 residues. The CDR3 here is CASSGPAREYF. The DNA of the CDR3 is TGTGCCAGCTCGGGCCCGGCCAGGGAGTATTTT.

J is TRBJ2-7 and V is TRBV9, with 11 bases that match TRBD2. The CDR3 extends over 14 amino acids. Looked up from germline, CDR1 is SGDLS and CDR2 is YYNGEE. V lost 0 bases, J lost 6 bases, and 2 bases stayed unmatched. CDR3 sequence: CASSVALAGGEQYF. The CDR3 DNA reads as TGTGCCAGCAGCGTAGCTCTAGCGGGAGGCGAGCAGTACTTC.

The genes are TRBV5-1 and TRBJ2-5; D remains unclear. The length of the CDR3 is 15 residues. Germline values: CDR1 SGHRS, CDR2 YFSETQ. V was pared by 0 bases and J by 1 base, with 10 bases between. The CDR3 here is CASSLGGSSQETQYF. Written as DNA, the CDR3 is TGCGCCAGCAGCTTGGGAGGCAGTAGCCAAGAGACCCAGTACTTC.

The chain joins TRBV5-1 to TRBJ2-7; D may correspond to TRBD1 or TRBD2 (5 bases each). The germline V gene encodes CDR1 SGHRS and CDR2 YFSETQ. V shed 5 bases and J shed 6 bases, with 12 bases lying between them. The CDR3 is 12 residues long. In DNA form, the CDR3 reads TGCGCCAGCAGTTCCCCAGGGACCGAGCAGTACTTC. It is translated as CASSSPGTEQYF.

The chain employs TRBV5-1 and TRBJ2-7, with a weak D call TRBD1 (5 bases). Germline CDR1 reads SGHRS; CDR2 reads YFSETQ. V lost 4 bases to trimming and J lost 5 bases, with 10 bases between them. This CDR3 has 12 residues. CDR3 sequence: CASSQGVDEQYF. In DNA form, the CDR3 reads TGCGCCAGCAGCCAAGGGGTGGACGAGCAGTACTTC.

In this sample, this clonotype turned up a few times. The chain uses TRBV6-1 and TRBJ2-3; TRBD2 matches 14 bases. Per germline, CDR1 MNHNS and CDR2 SASEGT. V dropped 6 bases and J dropped 2; count of bases not matched to a gene: 4. The CDR3 runs to 16 residues. DNA of the CDR3: TGTGCCAGCAGACGACTAGCGGGGGGGCCCACAGATACGCAGTATTTT. Its protein is CASRRLAGGPTDTQYF.

This clonotype was found a few times. The chain is built from TRBV29-1 and TRBJ2-5; TRBD2 agrees at 16 bases. The CDR3 is 15 residues long. J lost 6 bases, V lost 3 bases, and 4 bases had no gene match. CDR1 and CDR2 (germline): SQVTM, ANQGSEA. The CDR3 DNA sequence: TGCAGCGTTGAGGGACTAGCGGGAGGGGGCCAGACCCAGTACTTC. It yields the protein CSVEGLAGGGQTQYF.

This clonotype was found many times. The chain has TRBV5-1 and TRBJ2-7; D remains unclear. Trimming pared 3 bases from V and 0 bases from J, leaving 13 bases between. The CDR3 sequence is 15 residues long. In germline, CDR1 is SGHRS, CDR2 YFSETQ. The CDR3 here is CASSSSSRSSYEQYF. DNA of the CDR3: TGCGCCAGCAGCTCAAGCAGTAGAAGCTCCTACGAGCAGTACTTC.

This chain connects TRBV10-3 to TRBJ2-3; D is perhaps TRBD2 (5 bases). The CDR3 sequence is 14 residues long. Germline-derived CDR1 and CDR2 are ENHRY and SYGVKD. V gave up 8 bases and J gave up 3 bases, with 15 bases separating them. The chain's CDR3 is CAIWRGGPTDTQYF. The CDR3 DNA sequence: TGTGCCATCTGGCGCGGAGGCCCTACAGATACGCAGTATTTT.

This clonotype was observed a handful of times. The J gene is TRBJ1-2, the V gene TRBV3-1; a possible D gene is TRBD1 (5 bases). Germline loops: CDR1 LGHDT, CDR2 YNNKEL (reference sequence). Trimming stripped 4 bases from V and 4 bases from J, with 16 bases between. The CDR3 is 15 residues long. The CDR3 reads CASSPGRTGPYGYTF. CDR3 nucleotide sequence: TGTGCCAGCAGCCCAGGACGAACAGGTCCCTATGGCTACACCTTC.

This chain uses TRBV9 with TRBJ2-7; 10 nucleotides align to TRBD1. The CDR3 contains 16 residues. Germline V CDR1 and CDR2: SGDLS, YYNGEE. V gave up 2 bases and J gave up 0 bases; unmatched junction bases: 5. The CDR3 loop is CASSVGQGISSYEQYF. The CDR3, as DNA: TGTGCCAGCAGCGTGGGACAGGGGATTAGCTCCTACGAGCAGTACTTC.

This clonotype was found a few times. The chain couples TRBV12-3 or TRBV12-4 to TRBJ2-2; D is possibly TRBD2 (6 bases). The CDR3 has 14 amino acids. V lost 6 bases and J 5 bases, leaving 13 bases between the germline ends. The CDR3 region is CASRLASRTGELFF. Written as DNA, the CDR3 is TGTGCCAGCAGACTAGCCTCAAGGACCGGGGAGCTGTTTTTT.

Many counts were recorded for this clonotype. The V gene is TRBV6-1, the J gene TRBJ2-3; D may be TRBD1 (5 bases). Germline V gene lookup returns CDR1 MNHNS and CDR2 SASEGT. The CDR3 sequence is 13 residues long. Trimming shortened V by 5 bases and J by 3 bases, and 9 bases separated the two germline ends. The CDR3 DNA follows: TGTGCCAGCAGTCCGGACACGACAGATACGCAGTATTTT. Amino acids: CASSPDTTDTQYF.

This clonotype was counted between two and nine times. V usage is TRBV5-1 and J usage is TRBJ2-1; D remains ambiguous. CDR3 size: 13 residues. Trimming removed 5 bases at V and 4 bases at J, with 10 bases between. Germline loops: CDR1 SGHRS, CDR2 YFSETQ. The CDR3 DNA reads as TGCGCCAGCAGGCCTTACCTTTACAATGAGCAGTTCTTC. Its protein product is CASRPYLYNEQFF.

This clonotype was seen more than once but under ten times. The V call is TRBV6-5, the J call TRBJ1-2; no definite D call. CDR3 length: 12 residues. V was trimmed by 5 bases and J by 2 bases, leaving 6 bases between them. Germline values: CDR1 MNHEY, CDR2 SVGAGI. The CDR3 region has the DNA TGTGCCAGCAGTGATTACAACTATGGCTACACCTTC. Its protein is CASSDYNYGYTF.

The CDR3 nucleotides are TGTGCTAGTGGTTTGGGTGATAATGAGCAGTTCTTC. Its translation: CASGLGDNEQFF. V and J are TRBV12-5 and TRBJ2-1; D unclear. The V gene's germline CDR1 is LGHNT and CDR2 FRNRAP. This CDR3 has 12 amino acids. V lost 1 base to trimming and J lost 7 bases, with 5 bases between them.

This clonotype was observed a few times. V is TRBV5-1 and J is TRBJ2-3; TRBD2 agrees at 10 bases. The CDR3 covers 15 residues. In germline, CDR1 is SGHRS, CDR2 YFSETQ. The V gene end was trimmed by 5 bases and the J gene end by 6 bases; junction bases not matched to a gene: 9. The CDR3 sequence: CASSRSGRALDTQYF. The DNA of the CDR3 is TGCGCCAGCAGTCGGAGCGGGAGGGCCTTGGATACGCAGTATTTT.

This clonotype was found a few times. J is TRBJ1-5 and V is TRBV10-3; D is uncertain. This CDR3 is 11 amino acids long. V was pared by 7 bases and J by 4 bases, with 5 bases between. The germline gives CDR1 ENHRY, CDR2 SYGVKD. CDR3 in amino acids: CAIIKNQPQHF. CDR3 DNA sequence: TGTGCCATCATTAAAAATCAGCCCCAGCATTTT.

V and J are TRBV12-3 or TRBV12-4 and TRBJ2-7; the D is unclear. This CDR3 comprises 13 residues. Between the trimmed V and J ends, which lost 3 bases and 5 bases, there was a span of 11 bases. The CDR3 nucleotides are TGTGCCAGCAGTTTTAGTCTGTCAGACGAGCAGTACTTC. Translated: CASSFSLSDEQYF.

The chain combines TRBV7-2 with TRBJ2-7; 8 nucleotides agree with TRBD1. The J segment lost 1 base and the V segment lost 3 bases, leaving 5 bases of the junction unmatched. Germline assignment: CDR1 SGHTA and CDR2 FQGNSA. CDR3 length: 15 amino acids. In DNA form, the CDR3 reads TGTGCCAGCAGCTTCCTGACAGGGGCATCCTACGAGCAGTACTTC. This sequence encodes CASSFLTGASYEQYF.